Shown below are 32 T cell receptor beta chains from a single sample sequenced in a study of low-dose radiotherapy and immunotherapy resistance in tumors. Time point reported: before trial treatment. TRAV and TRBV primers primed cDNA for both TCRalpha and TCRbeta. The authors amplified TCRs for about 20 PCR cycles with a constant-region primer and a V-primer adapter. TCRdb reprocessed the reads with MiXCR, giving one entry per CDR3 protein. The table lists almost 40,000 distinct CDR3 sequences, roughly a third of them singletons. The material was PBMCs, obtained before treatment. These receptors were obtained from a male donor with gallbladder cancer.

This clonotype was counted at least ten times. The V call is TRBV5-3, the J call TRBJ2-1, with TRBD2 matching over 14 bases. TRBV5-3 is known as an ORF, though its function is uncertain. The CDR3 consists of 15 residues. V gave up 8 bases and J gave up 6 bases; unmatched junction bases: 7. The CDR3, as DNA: TGTGCCAGCAGCCGTGGGACTAGCGGGAGCAATGAGCAGTTCTTC. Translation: CASSRGTSGSNEQFF.

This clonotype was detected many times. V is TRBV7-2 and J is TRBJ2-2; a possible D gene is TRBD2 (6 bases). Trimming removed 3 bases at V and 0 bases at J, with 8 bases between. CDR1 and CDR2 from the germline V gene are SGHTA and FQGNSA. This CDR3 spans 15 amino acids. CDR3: CASSFGTPNTGELFF. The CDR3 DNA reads TGTGCCAGCAGCTTCGGGACTCCGAACACCGGGGAGCTGTTTTTT.

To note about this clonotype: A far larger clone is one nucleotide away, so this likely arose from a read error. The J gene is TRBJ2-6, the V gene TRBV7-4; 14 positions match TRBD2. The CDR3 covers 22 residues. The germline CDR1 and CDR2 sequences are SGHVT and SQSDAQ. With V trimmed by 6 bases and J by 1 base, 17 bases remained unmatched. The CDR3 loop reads CASSLRNWRLAGGPSGANVLTF. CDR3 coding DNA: TGTGCCAGCAGTTTAAGGAATTGGAGACTAGCGGGAGGGCCGTCTGGGGCCAACGTCCTGACTTTC. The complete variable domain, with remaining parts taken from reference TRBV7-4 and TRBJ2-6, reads GAGVSQSPRYKVAKRGRDVALRCDSISGHVTLYWYRQTLGQGSEVLTYSQSDAQRDKSGRPSGRFSAERPERSVSTLKIQRTEQGDSAVYLCASSLRNWRLAGGPSGANVLTFGAGSRLTVL.

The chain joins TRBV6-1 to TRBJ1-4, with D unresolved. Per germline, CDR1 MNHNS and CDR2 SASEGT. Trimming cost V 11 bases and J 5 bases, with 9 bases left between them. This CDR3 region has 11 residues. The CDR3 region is CAARWNEKLFF. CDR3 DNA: TGTGCCGCGCGTTGGAATGAAAAACTGTTTTTT.

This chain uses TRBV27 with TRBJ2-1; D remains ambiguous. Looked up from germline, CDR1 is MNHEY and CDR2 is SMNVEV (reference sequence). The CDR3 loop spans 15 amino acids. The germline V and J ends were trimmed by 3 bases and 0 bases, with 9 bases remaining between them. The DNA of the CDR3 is TGTGCCAGCAGTTTCGGTGCTACCTCCTACAATGAGCAGTTCTTC. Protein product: CASSFGATSYNEQFF.

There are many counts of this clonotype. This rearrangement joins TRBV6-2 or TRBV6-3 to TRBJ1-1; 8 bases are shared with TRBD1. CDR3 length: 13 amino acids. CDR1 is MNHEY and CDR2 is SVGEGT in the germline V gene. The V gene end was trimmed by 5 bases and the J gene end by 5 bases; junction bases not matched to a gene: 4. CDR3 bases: TGTGCCAGCAGTACCACAGGGGGAACTGAAGCTTTCTTT. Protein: CASSTTGGTEAFF.

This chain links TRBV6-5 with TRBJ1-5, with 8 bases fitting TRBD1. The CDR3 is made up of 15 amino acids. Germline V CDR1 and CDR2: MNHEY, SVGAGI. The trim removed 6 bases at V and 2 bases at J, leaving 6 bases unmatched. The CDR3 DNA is TGTGCCAGCAGCCGACAGGGGATGGGCAATCAGCCCCAGCATTTT. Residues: CASSRQGMGNQPQHF.

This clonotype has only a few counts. The CDR3 sequence: CASMTGWSEQYF. The CDR3 region has the DNA TGTGCCAGCATGACAGGGTGGAGCGAGCAGTACTTC. The gene calls are TRBV27 and TRBJ2-7, with 7 positions matching TRBD1. The germline gives CDR1 MNHEY, CDR2 SMNVEV (reference sequence). The CDR3 runs to 12 residues. J was trimmed by 6 bases and V by 7 bases; bases with no gene match: 6.

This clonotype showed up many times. The CDR3 coding sequence is TGTGCCAGCTCCCAAGAGACCCAGTACTTC. It yields the protein CASSQETQYF. The V gene is TRBV18, the J gene TRBJ2-5; D is ambiguous. Trimming cost V 6 bases and J 1 base, with 0 bases left between them. Germline V gene lookup returns CDR1 KGHSH and CDR2 LQKENI. The CDR3 runs 10 residues.

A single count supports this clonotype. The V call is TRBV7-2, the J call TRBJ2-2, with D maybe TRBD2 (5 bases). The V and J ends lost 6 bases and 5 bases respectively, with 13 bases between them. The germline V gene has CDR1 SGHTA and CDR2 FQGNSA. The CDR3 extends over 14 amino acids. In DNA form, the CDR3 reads TGTGCCAGCAGGTCTAGCCCGTCAACCGGGGAGCTGTTTTTT. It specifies CASRSSPSTGELFF.

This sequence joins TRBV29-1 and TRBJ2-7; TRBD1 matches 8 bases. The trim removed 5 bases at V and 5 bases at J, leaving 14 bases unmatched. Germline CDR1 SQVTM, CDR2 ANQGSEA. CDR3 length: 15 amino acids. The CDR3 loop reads CSVPGAGGSGDEQYF. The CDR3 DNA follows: TGCAGCGTTCCCGGCGCAGGGGGCTCCGGGGACGAGCAGTACTTC.

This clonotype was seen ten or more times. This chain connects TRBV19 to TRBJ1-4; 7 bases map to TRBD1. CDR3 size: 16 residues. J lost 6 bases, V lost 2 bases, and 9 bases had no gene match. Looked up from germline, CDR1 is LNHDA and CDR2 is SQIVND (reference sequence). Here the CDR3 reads CASSIPPTGTDEKLFF. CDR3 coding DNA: TGTGCCAGTAGTATACCACCGACAGGGACGGATGAAAAACTGTTTTTT. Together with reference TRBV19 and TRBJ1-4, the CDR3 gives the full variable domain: DGGITQSPKYLFRKEGQNVTLSCEQNLNHDAMYWYRQDPGQGLRLIYYSQIVNDFQKGDIAEGYSVSREKKESFPLTVTSAQKNPTAFYLCASSIPPTGTDEKLFFGSGTQLSVL.

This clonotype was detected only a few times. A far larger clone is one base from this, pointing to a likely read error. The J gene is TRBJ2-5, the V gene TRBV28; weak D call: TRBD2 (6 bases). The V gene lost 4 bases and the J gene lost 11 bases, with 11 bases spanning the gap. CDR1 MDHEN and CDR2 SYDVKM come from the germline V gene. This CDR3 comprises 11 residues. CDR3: CASSSGREQYF. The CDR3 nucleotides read TGTGCCAGCAGTTCCGGACGGGAGCAGTACTTC.

The CDR3 loop reads CASKGLAGVRQETQYF. As DNA, the CDR3 is TGTGCCAGCAAGGGACTAGCGGGAGTGAGGCAGGAGACCCAGTACTTC. V and J are TRBV2 and TRBJ2-5, with 14 bases lining up with TRBD2. V lost 7 bases to trimming and J lost 5 bases; unmatched junction nucleotides: 9. There are 16 residues in the CDR3. In germline, CDR1 is SNHLY, CDR2 FYNNEI.

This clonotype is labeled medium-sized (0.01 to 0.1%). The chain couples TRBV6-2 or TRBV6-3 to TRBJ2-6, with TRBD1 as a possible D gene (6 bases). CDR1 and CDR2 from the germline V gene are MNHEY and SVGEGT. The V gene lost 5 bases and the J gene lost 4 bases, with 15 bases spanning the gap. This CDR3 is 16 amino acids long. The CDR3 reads CASSRRLGAGANVLTF. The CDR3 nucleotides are TGTGCCAGCAGTAGAAGATTGGGGGCCGGGGCCAACGTCCTGACTTTC.

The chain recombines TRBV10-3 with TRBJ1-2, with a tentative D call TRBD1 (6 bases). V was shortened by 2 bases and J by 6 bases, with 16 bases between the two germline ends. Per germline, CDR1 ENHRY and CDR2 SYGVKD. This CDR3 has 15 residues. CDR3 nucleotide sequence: TGTGCCATCAGTGAGACGACAGGCCCAGGGAATGGCTACACCTTC. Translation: CAISETTGPGNGYTF.

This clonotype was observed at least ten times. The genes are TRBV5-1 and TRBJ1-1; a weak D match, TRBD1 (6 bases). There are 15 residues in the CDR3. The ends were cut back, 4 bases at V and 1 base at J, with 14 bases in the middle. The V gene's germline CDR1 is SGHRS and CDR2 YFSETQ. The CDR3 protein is CASSRSGAANTEAFF. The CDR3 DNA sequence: TGCGCCAGCAGCCGATCAGGGGCCGCGAACACTGAAGCTTTCTTT.

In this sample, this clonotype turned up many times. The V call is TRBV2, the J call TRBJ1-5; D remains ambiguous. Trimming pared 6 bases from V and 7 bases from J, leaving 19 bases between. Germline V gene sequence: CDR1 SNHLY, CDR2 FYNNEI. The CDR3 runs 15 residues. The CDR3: CASRPEARFTQPQHF. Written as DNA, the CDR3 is TGTGCCAGCAGGCCAGAGGCCCGCTTCACCCAGCCCCAGCATTTT.

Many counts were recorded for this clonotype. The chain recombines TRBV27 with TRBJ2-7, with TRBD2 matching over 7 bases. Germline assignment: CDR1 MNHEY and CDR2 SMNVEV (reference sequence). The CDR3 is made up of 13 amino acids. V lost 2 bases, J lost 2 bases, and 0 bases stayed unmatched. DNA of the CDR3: TGTGCCAGCAGTTTAGGGAGGGCCTACGAGCAGTACTTC. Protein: CASSLGRAYEQYF.

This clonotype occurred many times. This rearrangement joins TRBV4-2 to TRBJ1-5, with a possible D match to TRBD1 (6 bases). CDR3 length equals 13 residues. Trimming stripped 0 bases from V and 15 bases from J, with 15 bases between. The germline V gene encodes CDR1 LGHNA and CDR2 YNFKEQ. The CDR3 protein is CASSQDVGGARHF. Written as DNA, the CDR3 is TGTGCCAGCAGCCAAGATGTTGGGGGCGCGAGGCATTTT.

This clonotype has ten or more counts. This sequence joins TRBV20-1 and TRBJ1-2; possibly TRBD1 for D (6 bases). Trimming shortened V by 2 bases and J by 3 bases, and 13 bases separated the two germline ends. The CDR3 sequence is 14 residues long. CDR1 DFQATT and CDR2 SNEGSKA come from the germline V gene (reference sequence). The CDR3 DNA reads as TGCAGTGCTAGAAAACAGGGTGGGGACTATGGCTACACCTTC. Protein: CSARKQGGDYGYTF.

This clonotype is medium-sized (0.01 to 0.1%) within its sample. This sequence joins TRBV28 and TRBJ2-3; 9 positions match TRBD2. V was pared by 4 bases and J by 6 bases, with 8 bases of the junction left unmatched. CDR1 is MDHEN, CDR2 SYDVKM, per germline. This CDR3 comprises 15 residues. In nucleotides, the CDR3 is TGTGCCAGCAGTTGGCGGGAGGGCCTTCCTGATACGCAGTATTTT. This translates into CASSWREGLPDTQYF.

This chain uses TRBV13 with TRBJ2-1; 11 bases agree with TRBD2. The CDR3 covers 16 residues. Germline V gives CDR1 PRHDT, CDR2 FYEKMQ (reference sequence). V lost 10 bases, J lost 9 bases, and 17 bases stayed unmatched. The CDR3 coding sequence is TGTGCCACCGCGGGCGGTACACTAGCGGGGGTTCGTGAGCAGTTCTTC. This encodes CATAGGTLAGVREQFF.

This CDR3 reads CASSPSGGHGETQYF. DNA of the CDR3: TGTGCCAGCAGCCCTAGCGGGGGCCATGGTGAGACCCAGTACTTC. The chain combines TRBV7-1 with TRBJ2-5, with 10 bases that match TRBD2. TRBV7-1 is annotated as an ORF whose role is uncertain. The CDR3 length is 15 residues. V dropped 5 bases and J dropped 5; count of bases not matched to a gene: 8.

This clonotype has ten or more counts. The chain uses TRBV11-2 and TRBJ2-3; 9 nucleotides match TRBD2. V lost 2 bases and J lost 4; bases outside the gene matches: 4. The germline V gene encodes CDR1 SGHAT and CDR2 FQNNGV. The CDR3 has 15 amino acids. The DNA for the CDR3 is TGTGCCAGCAGCTTACTGGCGGGAGGGGCAGATACGCAGTATTTT. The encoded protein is CASSLLAGGADTQYF. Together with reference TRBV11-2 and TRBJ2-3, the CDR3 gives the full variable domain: EAGVAQSPRYKIIEKRQSVAFWCNPISGHATLYWYQQILGQGPKLLIQFQNNGVVDDSQLPKDRFSAERLKGVDSTLKIQPAKLEDSAVYLCASSLLAGGADTQYFGPGTRLTVL.

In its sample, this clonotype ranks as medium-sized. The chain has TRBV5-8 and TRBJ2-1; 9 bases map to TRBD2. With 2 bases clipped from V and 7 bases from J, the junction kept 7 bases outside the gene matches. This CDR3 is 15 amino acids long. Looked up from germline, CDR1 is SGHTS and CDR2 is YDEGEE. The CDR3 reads CASSFRSGSGNEQFF. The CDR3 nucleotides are TGTGCCAGCAGCTTCCGTAGCGGGAGCGGTAATGAGCAGTTCTTC.

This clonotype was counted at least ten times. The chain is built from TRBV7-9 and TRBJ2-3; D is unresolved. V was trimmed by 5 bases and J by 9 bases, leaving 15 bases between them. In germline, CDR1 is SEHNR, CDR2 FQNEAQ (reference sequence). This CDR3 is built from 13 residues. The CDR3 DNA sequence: TGTGCCAGCAGCCTACCGGGCCCCGTAACGCAGTATTTT. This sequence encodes CASSLPGPVTQYF.

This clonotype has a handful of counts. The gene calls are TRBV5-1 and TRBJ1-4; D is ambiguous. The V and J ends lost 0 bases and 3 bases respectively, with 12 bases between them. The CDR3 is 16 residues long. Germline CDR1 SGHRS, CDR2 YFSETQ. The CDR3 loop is CASSLAIGQSNEKLFF. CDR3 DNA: TGCGCCAGCAGCTTGGCGATAGGGCAGTCTAATGAAAAACTGTTTTTT.

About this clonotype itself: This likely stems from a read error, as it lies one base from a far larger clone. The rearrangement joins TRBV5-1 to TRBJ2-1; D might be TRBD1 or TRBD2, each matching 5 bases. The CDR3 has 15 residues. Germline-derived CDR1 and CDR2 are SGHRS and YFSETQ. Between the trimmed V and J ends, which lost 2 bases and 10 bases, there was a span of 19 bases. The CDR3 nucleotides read TGCGCCAGCAGCTTAGGACCGGGACCCTCCTACGAGCAGTTCTTC. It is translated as CASSLGPGPSYEQFF.

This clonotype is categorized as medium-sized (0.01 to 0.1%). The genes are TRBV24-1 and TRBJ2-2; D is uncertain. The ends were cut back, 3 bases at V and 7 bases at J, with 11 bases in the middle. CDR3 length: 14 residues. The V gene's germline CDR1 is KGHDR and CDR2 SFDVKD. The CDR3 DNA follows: TGTGCCACCAGTGATCCCGGACGGATCGGGGAGCTGTTTTTT. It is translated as CATSDPGRIGELFF.

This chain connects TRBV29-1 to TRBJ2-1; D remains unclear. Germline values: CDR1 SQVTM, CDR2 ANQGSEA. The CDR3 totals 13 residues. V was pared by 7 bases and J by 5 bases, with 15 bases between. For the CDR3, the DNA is TGCAGCGCCGAACAGAGGATGGACAATGAGCAGTTCTTC. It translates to CSAEQRMDNEQFF.

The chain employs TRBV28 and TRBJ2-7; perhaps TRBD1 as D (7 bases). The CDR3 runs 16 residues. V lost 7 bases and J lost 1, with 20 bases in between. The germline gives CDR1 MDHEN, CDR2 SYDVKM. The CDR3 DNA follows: TGTGCCAGCATCGCGGGAAACAGGGGCTTTTCCTACGAGCAGTACTTC. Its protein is CASIAGNRGFSYEQYF.